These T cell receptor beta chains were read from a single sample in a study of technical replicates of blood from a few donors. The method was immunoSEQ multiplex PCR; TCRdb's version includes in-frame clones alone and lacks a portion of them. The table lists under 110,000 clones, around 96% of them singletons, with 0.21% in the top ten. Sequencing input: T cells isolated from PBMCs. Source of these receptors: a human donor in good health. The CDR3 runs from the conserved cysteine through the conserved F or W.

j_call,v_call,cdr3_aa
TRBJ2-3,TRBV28,CASSNQAELTQYF
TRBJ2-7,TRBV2,CASWGGGAGAYEQYF
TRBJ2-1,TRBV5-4,CASSPRDYFYNEQFF
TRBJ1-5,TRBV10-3,CAISRDSVNQPQHF
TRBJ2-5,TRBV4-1,CASSQEAGGRETQYF
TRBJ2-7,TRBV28,CASSFPLAGGIRAYEQYF
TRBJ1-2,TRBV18,CASSPPGTGESYGYTF
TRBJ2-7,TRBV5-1,CASSSGQGEQYF
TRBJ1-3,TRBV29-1,CSGSGGPNGNTIYF
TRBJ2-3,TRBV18,CASSPNPGDTQYF